This is a list of T cell receptor beta chains from one sample in a study of OX40 agonist ivuxolimab in advanced cancers. Sequenced by immunoSEQ multiplex PCR; TCRdb stores in-frame clones only, minus some. Of approximately 11,000 clones in the sample, roughly 86% were seen once. The source was CD4+ or CD8+ T cells sorted from blood, collected in a trial of the OX40 agonist ivuxolimab. All receptors come from an adult with an advanced solid tumor such as melanoma, head and neck, liver or kidney cancer. CDR3s include the opening cysteine and the closing phenylalanine or tryptophan. D genes are given only for firm matches. A row's size may be missing; if present it is once, few, many or a size class.

TRBV5-6	few	-	TRBJ1-1	TGTGCCAGCAGCTTGTGGGCCAGTCTTCTAGCTTTCTTT	CASSLWASLLAFF
TRBV9	-	-	TRBJ2-7	TGTGCCAGCAGCTCCGGACCCTCTACCTACGAGCAGTACTTC	CASSSGPSTYEQYF
TRBV11-2	-	-	TRBJ2-2	TGTGCCAGCAGCGCCGACGGGACCGGGGAGCTGTTTTTT	CASSADGTGELFF
TRBV5-1	-	-	TRBJ2-6	TGCGCCAGCAGCCTGGATACCTCTGGGGCCAACGTCCTGACTTTC	CASSLDTSGANVLTF
TRBV2	-	-	TRBJ2-7	TGTGCCAGCAGTCGGCCGGGGGATGGGGCCTACGAGCAGTACTTC	CASSRPGDGAYEQYF
TRBV9	-	-	TRBJ1-3	TGTGCCAGCAGTACCCCGGGAAACACCATATATTTT	CASSTPGNTIYF
TRBV30	-	TRBD1	TRBJ2-1	TGTGCCTGGAGTGTGGGCAGGGGGTCTAATGAGCAGTTCTTC	CAWSVGRGSNEQFF
TRBV11-3	-	TRBD1	TRBJ2-1	TGTGCCAGCAGCACCTCGGGACAGGGGAGGGTGGTTGAGCAGTTCTTC	CASSTSGQGRVVEQFF
TRBV4-1	-	TRBD2	TRBJ2-7	TGCGCCAGCAGCCAAGATCTTATTCGGACTAGCGGGACCTACGAGCAGTACTTC	CASSQDLIRTSGTYEQYF
TRBV5-8	-	TRBD2	TRBJ2-2	TGTGCCAGCAGCTCGTCAGCGGGAGGGCTCACCGGGGAGCTGTTTTTT	CASSSSAGGLTGELFF
TRBV4-1	-	TRBD1	TRBJ2-5	TGCGCCAGCAGCCAAGCACCGACAGGGGCCCAAGAGACCCAGTACTTC	CASSQAPTGAQETQYF
TRBV27	-	TRBD2	TRBJ2-7	TGTGCCAGCAGTATTTTCAGACTAGCGGGAGACGACGAGCAGTACTTC	CASSIFRLAGDDEQYF
TRBV6-5	-	TRBD2	TRBJ2-5	TGTGCCAGCAGTAGTGGACTAGCGGGATTTGAGACCCAGTACTTC	CASSSGLAGFETQYF
TRBV27	-	TRBD1	TRBJ2-7	TGTGCCAGCAGTCCCTGGGACAGGGTTTACGAGCAGTACTTC	CASSPWDRVYEQYF
TRBV13	-	TRBD2	TRBJ2-5	TGTGCCAGCAGCTCCCTCGGGACTAGCGGGAGAGGAGAGACCCAGTACTTC	CASSSLGTSGRGETQYF
TRBV2	-	TRBD1	TRBJ2-7	TGTGCCAGTAACCGGGACAGGGGACTATCCTACGAGCAGTACTTC	CASNRDRGLSYEQYF
TRBV30	-	-	TRBJ2-1	TGTGCCTGGAGTCCCGTTGGACTTGAGCAGTTCTTC	CAWSPVGLEQFF
TRBV13	once	TRBD2	TRBJ2-7	TGTGCCAGCAGCTTAGGCCTAGCGGGAGCTTCCTACGAGCAGTACTTC	CASSLGLAGASYEQYF
TRBV6-6	-	TRBD1	TRBJ2-1	TGTGCCAGCAGCCAGACAGGGGGCGGGGCGGGGGAGCAGTTCTTC	CASSQTGGGAGEQFF
TRBV28	once	-	TRBJ1-5	TGTGCCAGCAGTATAGGACTCAAGAAGGAGCCCCAGCATTTT	CASSIGLKKEPQHF
TRBV7-9	once	TRBD2	TRBJ2-5	TGTGCCAGCAGCTCATTAGCGGGAGGGGGGGAGACCCAGTACTTC	CASSSLAGGGETQYF
TRBV28	-	TRBD1	TRBJ2-4	TGTGCCAGCAGGGAGGGACAGGGCGCAGCCAAAAACATTCAGTACTTC	CASREGQGAAKNIQYF
TRBV7-9	-	TRBD2	TRBJ2-2	TGTGCCAGCGAGCGGGGTGGCGCCGGGGAGCTGTTTTTT	CASERGGAGELFF
TRBV29-1	-	-	TRBJ1-2	TGCAGCGACCGACGGTCAATACTCTATGGCTACACCTTC	CSDRRSILYGYTF
TRBV11-1	-	-	TRBJ2-7	TGTGCCAGCAGCTTAGTCGGGGCTTTCGCCTACGAGCAGTACTTC	CASSLVGAFAYEQYF
TRBV19	-	TRBD2	TRBJ2-4	TGTGCCAGTAGTGCCGGGACTAGCGGGAGATACATTCAGTACTTC	CASSAGTSGRYIQYF
TRBV27	few	TRBD2	TRBJ2-7	TGTGCCAGCAGCCCCATACCCAGGACTAGCGGGAGACCCCAGTACTTC	CASSPIPRTSGRPQYF
TRBV9	-	TRBD2	TRBJ2-1	TGTGCCAGCAGCGTAGGAGTGACTAGCGGGAACAATGAGCAGTTCTTC	CASSVGVTSGNNEQFF
TRBV9	-	-	TRBJ2-7	TGTGCCAGCAGCGTAGGCGGGACACCCAACGAGCAGTACTTC	CASSVGGTPNEQYF
TRBV6-6	few	TRBD2	TRBJ2-2	TGTGCCACCAGACTAGCGGAGCATACCGGGGAGCTGTTTTTT	CATRLAEHTGELFF
TRBV1	-	-	TRBJ1-2	TGCACCAGCAGCCAAGAGGGAGGGGGGGCGGTCTATGGCTACACCTTC	CTSSQEGGGAVYGYTF
TRBV4-1	once	TRBD2	TRBJ2-3	TGCGCCAGCAGCCTTATAGCGGGAGATGGAGATACGCAGTATTTT	CASSLIAGDGDTQYF
TRBV28	-	-	TRBJ1-5	TGTGCCAGCAAATCCCTTCAGCCCCAGCATTTT	CASKSLQPQHF
TRBV27	-	-	TRBJ2-1	TGTGCCAGCAGCCCGGGTCGGAATGAGCAGTTCTTC	CASSPGRNEQFF
TRBV30	-	-	TRBJ2-7	TGTGCCTGGAGTGTACAGGGTAGGGAGCAGTACTTC	CAWSVQGREQYF
TRBV6-4	-	TRBD2	TRBJ2-3	TGTGCCAGCAGTGAACTAGCGGGAGGGGGCACAGATACGCAGTATTTT	CASSELAGGGTDTQYF
TRBV28	-	TRBD2	TRBJ2-3	TGTGCCAGCAGTTTCGGATTTAGCGGGAGTAGCGCAGATACGCAGTATTTT	CASSFGFSGSSADTQYF
TRBV28	-	TRBD1	TRBJ2-3	TGTGCCAGCAGCCCACGACAGGGGAGCACAGATACGCAGTATTTT	CASSPRQGSTDTQYF
TRBV19	-	-	TRBJ1-5	TGTGCCAGTAGTGCCGGGTCAGAGTATCAGCCCCAGCATTTT	CASSAGSEYQPQHF
TRBV2	-	TRBD2	TRBJ2-2	TGTGCCAGCATCGGACTAGCGGGAGACACCGGGGAGCTGTTTTTT	CASIGLAGDTGELFF
TRBV7-8	once	TRBD1	TRBJ1-1	TGTGCCAGCAGCTTAGTGGCCTTGACAGGGGAGACTGAAGCTTTCTTT	CASSLVALTGETEAFF
TRBV6-4	-	-	TRBJ1-1	TGTGCCAGCAGTGAATCCGAGGCCACTGAAGCTTTCTTT	CASSESEATEAFF
TRBV7-3	once	-	TRBJ2-7	TGTGCCAGCAGCTTACTCGGGAGCAACGAGCAGTACTTC	CASSLLGSNEQYF
TRBV30	large	TRBD1	TRBJ2-7	TGTGCCTGGAGTGATAGGGGGACAGCCTACGAGCAGTACTTC	CAWSDRGTAYEQYF
TRBV19	-	-	TRBJ1-1	TGTGCCAGTAATTTCGATGGCGACACTGAAGCTTTCTTT	CASNFDGDTEAFF
TRBV30	-	-	TRBJ2-5	TGTGCCTTGGAGGTCCCCGACGGGGAAGAGACCCAGTACTTC	CALEVPDGEETQYF
TRBV30	-	-	TRBJ2-7	TGTGCCTGGAGTCCTCTTCTAGGCACCGGACCCTACGAGCAGTACTTC	CAWSPLLGTGPYEQYF
TRBV7-6	-	TRBD2	TRBJ2-1	TGTGCCAGCAGCTTTAGCGGGATCTTCGATGAGCAGTTCTTC	CASSFSGIFDEQFF
TRBV30	-	-	TRBJ1-2	TGTGCCTGGAGTGTATGGGCGGGGGACCCCGGAGGCTACACCTTC	CAWSVWAGDPGGYTF